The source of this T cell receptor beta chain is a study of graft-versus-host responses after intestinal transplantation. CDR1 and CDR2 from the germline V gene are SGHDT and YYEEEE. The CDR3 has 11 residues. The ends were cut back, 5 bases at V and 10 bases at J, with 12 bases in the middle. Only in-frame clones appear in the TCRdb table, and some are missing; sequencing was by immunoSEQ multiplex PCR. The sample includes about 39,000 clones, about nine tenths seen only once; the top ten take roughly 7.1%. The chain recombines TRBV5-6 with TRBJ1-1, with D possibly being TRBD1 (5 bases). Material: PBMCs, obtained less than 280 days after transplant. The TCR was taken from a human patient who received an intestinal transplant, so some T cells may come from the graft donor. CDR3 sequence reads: CASRARGRAFF. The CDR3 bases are TGTGCCAGCAGGGCGAGGGGCCGAGCTTTCTTT.